This TCR beta chain was profiled in a study of blood T cells in healthy people across ages. Together with a sample-barcoded 5' primer, a J-beta primer mix was included in a second PCR lasting about 6 to 11 cycles. TCRdb recomputed calls from the 5' RACE reads with MiXCR, one row per CDR3 protein. Counted here are 550,000 to 800,000 distinct CDR3 sequences, roughly 21% occurring once; the ten biggest clones make up around 3.4%. Trimming pared 1 base from V and 0 bases from J, leaving 10 bases between. Germline values: CDR1 DFQATT, CDR2 SNEGSKA (reference sequence). This CDR3 is 15 amino acids long. This clonotype was recorded at least ten times.

The genes are TRBV20-1 and TRBJ1-5, with D possibly TRBD1 on 5 matching bases. The clonotype originates from a man between 65 and 80 years old in good health. The sequencing sample was made of blood. The CDR3 protein is CSARVGGYSNQPQHF. CDR3 nucleotides: TGCAGTGCTAGAGTTGGGGGGTATAGCAATCAGCCCCAGCATTTT.